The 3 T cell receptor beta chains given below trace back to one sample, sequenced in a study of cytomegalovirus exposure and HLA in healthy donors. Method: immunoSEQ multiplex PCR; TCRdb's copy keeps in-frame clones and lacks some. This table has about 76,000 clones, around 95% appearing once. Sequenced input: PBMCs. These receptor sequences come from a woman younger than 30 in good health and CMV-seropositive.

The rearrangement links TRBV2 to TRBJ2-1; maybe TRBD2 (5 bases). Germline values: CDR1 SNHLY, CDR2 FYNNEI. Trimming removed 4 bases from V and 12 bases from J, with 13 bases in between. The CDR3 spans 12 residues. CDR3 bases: TGTGCCAGCAGTGCGGAGGCTACGGGGCAGTTCTTC. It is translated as CASSAEATGQFF.

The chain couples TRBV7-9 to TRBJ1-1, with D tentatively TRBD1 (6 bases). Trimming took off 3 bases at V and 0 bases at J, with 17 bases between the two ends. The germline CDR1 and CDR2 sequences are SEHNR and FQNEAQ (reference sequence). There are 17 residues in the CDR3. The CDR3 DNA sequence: TGTGCCAGCAGCTTCGTACTGGACAGATCCATGAACACTGAAGCTTTCTTT. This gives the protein CASSFVLDRSMNTEAFF.

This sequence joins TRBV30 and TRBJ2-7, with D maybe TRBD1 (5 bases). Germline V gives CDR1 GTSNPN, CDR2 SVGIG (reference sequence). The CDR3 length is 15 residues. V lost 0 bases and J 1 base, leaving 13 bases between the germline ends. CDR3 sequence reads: CAWSVGPPSSYEQYF. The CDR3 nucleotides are TGTGCCTGGAGTGTGGGGCCACCAAGTTCCTACGAGCAGTACTTC. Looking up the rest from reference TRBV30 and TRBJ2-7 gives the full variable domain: SQTIHQWPATLVQPVGSPLSLECTVEGTSNPNLYWYRQAAGRGLQLLFYSVGIGQISSEVPQNLSASRPQDRQFILSSKKLLLSDSGFYLCAWSVGPPSSYEQYFGPGTRLTVT.